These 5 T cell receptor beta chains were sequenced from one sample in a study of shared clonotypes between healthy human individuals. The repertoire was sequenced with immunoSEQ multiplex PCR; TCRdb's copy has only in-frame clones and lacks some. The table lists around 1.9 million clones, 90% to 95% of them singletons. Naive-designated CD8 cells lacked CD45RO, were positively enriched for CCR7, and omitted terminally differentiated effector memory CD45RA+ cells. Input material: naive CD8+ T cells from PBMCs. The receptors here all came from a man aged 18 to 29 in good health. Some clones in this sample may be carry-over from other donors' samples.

CDR3 nucleotides: TGTGCCAGCAGCCCTGATGGAGGGGCCTACGAGCAGTACTTC. It codes for CASSPDGGAYEQYF. The chain uses TRBV9 and TRBJ2-7; a possible D gene is TRBD2 (6 bases). This CDR3 contains 14 residues. Trimming cost V 4 bases and J 2 bases, with 13 bases left between them. In germline, CDR1 is SGDLS, CDR2 YYNGEE.

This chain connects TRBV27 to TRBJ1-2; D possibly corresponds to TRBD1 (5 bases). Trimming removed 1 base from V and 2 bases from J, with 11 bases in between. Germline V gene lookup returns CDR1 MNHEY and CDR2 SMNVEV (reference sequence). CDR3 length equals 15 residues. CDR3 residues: CASSLWGRRNYGYTF. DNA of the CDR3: TGTGCCAGCAGTTTATGGGGCAGGAGGAACTATGGCTACACCTTC.

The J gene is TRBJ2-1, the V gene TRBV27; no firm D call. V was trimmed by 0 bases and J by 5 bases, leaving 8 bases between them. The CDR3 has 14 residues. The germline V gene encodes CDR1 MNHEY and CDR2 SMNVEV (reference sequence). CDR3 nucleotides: TGTGCCAGCAGTTTATCGGGTTTCCACAATGAGCAGTTCTTC. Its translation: CASSLSGFHNEQFF.

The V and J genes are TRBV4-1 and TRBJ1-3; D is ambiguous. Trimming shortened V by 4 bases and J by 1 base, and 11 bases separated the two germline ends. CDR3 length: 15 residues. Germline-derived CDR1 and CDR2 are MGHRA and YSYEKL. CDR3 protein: CASSPYTPSGNTIYF. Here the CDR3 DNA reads TGCGCCAGCAGCCCCTACACTCCGTCTGGAAACACCATATATTTT.

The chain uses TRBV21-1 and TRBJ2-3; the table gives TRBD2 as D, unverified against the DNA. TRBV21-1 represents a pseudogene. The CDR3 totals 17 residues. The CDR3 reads CASSRSPVVAGADTQYF. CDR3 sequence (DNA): TGTGCCAGCAGTAGGTCCCCGGTGGTAGCGGGAGCGGATACGCAGTATTTT.